These 6 T cell receptor beta chains were sequenced from one sample in a study of response to subunit inactivated influenza vaccine. TCRdb re-analysed the RT-PCR reads in MiXCR, keeping a single row per CDR3 protein. The sample has under 850,000 distinct CDR3 sequences, roughly 20% seen once. Sequenced here: PBMCs from blood, sampled about 5 days after vaccination. The receptors stem from a man in his forties or fifties who received an inactivated influenza vaccine.

The chain employs TRBV7-9 and TRBJ2-5, with 7 bases aligning to TRBD2. The V segment lost 2 bases and the J segment 3 bases; nucleotides outside the gene matches: 6. Germline values: CDR1 SEHNR, CDR2 FQNEAQ (reference sequence). The CDR3 is 15 amino acids. In DNA form, the CDR3 reads TGTGCCAGCAGCTTAAAGAGGCTAGCGGAAGAGACCCAGTACTTC. This translates into CASSLKRLAEETQYF.

The gene calls are TRBV6-1 and TRBJ1-1; D might be TRBD1 (5 bases). Germline values: CDR1 MNHNS, CDR2 SASEGT. V gave up 6 bases and J gave up 7 bases, with 18 bases separating them. CDR3 length equals 14 residues. CDR3 loop: CASSQKGELNEAFF. The CDR3 bases are TGTGCCAGCAGCCAAAAAGGGGAATTGAATGAAGCTTTCTTT.

V is TRBV7-6 and J is TRBJ2-3; D uncertain. The V gene lost 0 bases and the J gene lost 5 bases, with 9 bases spanning the gap. The V gene's germline CDR1 is SGHVS and CDR2 FNYEAQ. The CDR3 totals 14 residues. The CDR3 protein is CASSLAYRKDTQYF. The CDR3 DNA sequence: TGTGCCAGCAGCTTAGCGTACCGGAAAGATACGCAGTATTTT.

Only a few counts were recorded for this clonotype. V is TRBV20-1 and J is TRBJ2-7; perhaps TRBD1 as D (6 bases). Looked up from germline, CDR1 is DFQATT and CDR2 is SNEGSKA (reference sequence). Trimming shortened V by 0 bases and J by 9 bases, and 12 bases separated the two germline ends. The CDR3 totals 12 residues. CDR3 sequence: CSARDPDSWQYF. CDR3 nucleotides: TGCAGTGCTAGAGATCCGGACAGTTGGCAGTACTTC.

This clonotype turned up a few times. The chain carries TRBV12-3 or TRBV12-4 and TRBJ2-5; D might be TRBD2 (6 bases). The CDR3 totals 14 residues. The V end was cut by 2 bases, the J end by 5 bases, with 12 bases between. CDR3 loop: CASSLQGLGETQYF. CDR3 coding DNA: TGTGCCAGCAGTTTACAGGGACTTGGCGAGACCCAGTACTTC.

This clonotype has just a few counts. The chain uses TRBV5-1 and TRBJ2-3, with D maybe TRBD2 (5 bases). V was pared by 2 bases and J by 4 bases, with 17 bases between. Germline V gene sequence: CDR1 SGHRS, CDR2 YFSETQ. This CDR3 region has 16 residues. CDR3 DNA: TGCGCCAGCAGCTTTGTCGCGGGTGCTAGCCCAGATACGCAGTATTTT. This sequence encodes CASSFVAGASPDTQYF.